One sample yielded the 18 T cell receptor beta chains listed below, sequenced in a study of CD8+ T cells in alopecia areata. RNA extraction was followed by reverse transcription into cDNA, which acted as the sequencing template. Libraries were prepared by immunoSEQ multiplex PCR; TCRdb keeps only in-frame clonotypes and omits some of them. There are 1,700 or so clones in the sample, none observed a single time. After pooling, cutaneous lymph node cells were sorted with CD4, CD8alpha, NKG2D, NKG2ACE and other markers. The specimen sequenced was CD8+ T cells sorted from a lymph node. These receptors were taken from a C3H/HeJ mouse with alopecia areata. The strain's MHC type: H2-k.

By proportion, this clone is medium-sized. Each gene name is a mouse one. The CDR3 extends 4 residues past the end of the read, so its final part is completed from the germline J gene. The genes are TRBV14 and TRBJ2-7, with 9 nucleotides matching TRBD2. CDR3 size: 14 residues. The germline V gene has CDR1 SGHDT and CDR2 FRDEAV. This chain's CDR3 is CASSPGTGPYEQYF. Partial CDR3 DNA: TGTGCCAGCAGTCCCGGGACTGGGCCATAT.

In this sample, this clone turned up many times. Germline and genes: mouse. The CDR3 extends 4 residues past the end of the read, so its final part is completed from the germline J gene. The chain links TRBV14 to TRBJ2-5; D is perhaps TRBD1 (5 bases). Germline loops: CDR1 SGHDT, CDR2 FRDEAV. CDR3 size: 14 residues. Trimming stripped 5 bases from V and 0 bases from J, with 10 bases between. The CDR3 reads CASSPTANQDTQYF. CDR3 bases read: TGTGCCAGCAGCCCGACAGCTAACCAAGAC.

This clone rates as medium-sized. The genes and germline here are from mouse. The CDR3 is cut off 4 residues early in the read; its end comes from the germline J gene. V gene TRBV1 combines with J gene TRBJ2-2; TRBD2 matches at 9 bases. CDR1 and CDR2 (germline): NSQYPW, LRSPGD (reference sequence). V was pared by 1 base and J by 4 bases, with 1 base of the junction left unmatched. CDR3 length equals 15 residues. CDR3 residues: CTCSAAGGVTGQLYF. CDR3 DNA, as far as it was read: TGCACCTGCAGTGCAGCTGGGGGGGTCACCGGG.

Notes on this clone: Genes and germline come from the mouse. Read coverage stops 4 residues before the CDR3 terminus; the germline J gene supplies the remainder. The chain couples TRBV19 to TRBJ2-7, with TRBD2 identical over 10 bases. CDR3 length equals 15 residues. The V gene's germline CDR1 is FNHDT and CDR2 SITEND (reference sequence). CDR3 residues: CASSMPGGARDEQYF. The sequenced part of the CDR3 DNA is TGTGCCAGCAGTATGCCTGGGGGGGCGCGGGAT.

A few counts support this clone. Gene names are mouse gene names. The read ends 4 residues early relative to the CDR3; the germline J gene fills the gap. The genes are TRBV14 and TRBJ1-1; D not resolved. Germline CDR1 SGHDT, CDR2 FRDEAV. V lost 2 bases and J 3 bases, leaving 2 bases between the germline ends. This CDR3 contains 11 residues. The CDR3 DNA, read in part, is TGTGCCAGCAGTTTAGACACA. This sequence encodes CASSLDT. The full CDR3 protein is CASSLDTEVFF.

On this clone itself: Mouse gene names apply. The CDR3 end falls 4 residues outside the read, so it is completed with the germline J gene. Other DNA variants within this sample encode the same CDR3. The chain carries TRBV19 and TRBJ1-2; 9 bases are shared with TRBD1. There are 14 residues in the CDR3. V was pared by 5 bases and J by 0 bases, with 2 bases of the junction left unmatched. Germline V CDR1 and CDR2: FNHDT, SITEND (reference sequence). CDR3 DNA, as far as it was read: TGTGCCAGCAGCAGGGACAGGGCAAACTCC. Amino acids: CASSRDRANS. The whole CDR3 sequence is CASSRDRANSDYTF.

This clone has at least ten counts. The germline and genes are mouse ones. The CDR3 end falls 4 residues outside the read, so it is completed with the germline J gene. The rearrangement links TRBV14 to TRBJ2-7, with D possibly being TRBD1 (6 bases). The CDR3 extends over 12 amino acids. Germline-derived CDR1 and CDR2 are SGHDT and FRDEAV. V was trimmed by 5 bases and J by 3 bases, leaving 9 bases between them. CDR3 sequence reads: CASRPGHYEQYF. The CDR3 DNA, read in part, is TGTGCCAGCAGACCGGGACACTAT.

This clone was detected ten times or more. Genes and germline come from the mouse. The read comes to an end 4 residues before the CDR3 does, leaving the germline J gene to fill in the end. The genes are TRBV13-1 and TRBJ2-1; perhaps TRBD1 as D (6 bases). This CDR3 has 15 residues. Trimming removed 1 base at V and 2 bases at J, with 10 bases between. Germline values: CDR1 NSHNY, CDR2 SYGAGN. The CDR3 here is CASSDPGQYYAEQFF. CDR3 bases read: TGTGCCAGCAGTGATCCGGGACAATACTATGCT.

By sample share, this clone is medium-sized. Germline and genes here are mouse. From the germline J gene comes the end of the CDR3, since the read stops 4 residues before it. The rearrangement links TRBV19 to TRBJ2-5; 8 bases line up with TRBD2. The CDR3 covers 14 residues. The germline CDR1 and CDR2 sequences are FNHDT and SITEND (reference sequence). CDR3 bases read: TGTGCCAGCAGTATGGGGGGGCGAGAAGAC. Translating it yields CASSMGGRED. The full CDR3 protein is CASSMGGREDTQYF.

This clone was found many times. The genes are named according to mouse. The read ends 4 residues shy of where the CDR3 ends; the end is completed using the germline J gene. The chain is built from TRBV19 and TRBJ2-1; TRBD2 matches at 7 bases. The V segment lost 2 bases and the J segment 0 bases; nucleotides outside the gene matches: 8. Germline V gene lookup returns CDR1 FNHDT and CDR2 SITEND (reference sequence). The CDR3 has 17 residues. CDR3 DNA (partial): TGTGCCAGCAGTATCCCCCCCCCTGGGGGTAACTATGCT. Translating it yields CASSIPPPGGNYA. The full CDR3 reads CASSIPPPGGNYAEQFF. Full variable domain (rest looked up from reference TRBV19 and TRBJ2-1): GGIITQTPKFLIGQEGQKLTLKCQQNFNHDTMYWYRQDSGKGLRLIYYSITENDLQKGDLSEGYDASREKKSSFSLTVTSAQKNEMAVFLCASSIPPPGGNYAEQFFGPGTRLTVL.

Details on this clone: Genes and germline are mouse. The missing CDR3 end, 3 residues past where the read stops, is filled in from the germline J gene. The chain couples TRBV31 to TRBJ1-6; tentative D call: TRBD1 (5 bases). TRBJ1-6 falls under the ORF class, with uncertain function. Trimming stripped 2 bases from V and 0 bases from J, with 5 bases between. The CDR3 length is 14 residues. CDR1 and CDR2 (germline): GKSSPN, SITVG. The DNA read from the CDR3 is TGTGCCTGGAGTGACAGTTCCTATAATTCGCCC. Translating gives CAWSDSSYNSP. The CDR3 as a whole reads CAWSDSSYNSPLYF.

This clone was counted a few times. The genes are named according to mouse. The sequenced fragment ends 4 residues before the CDR3 boundary, so the rest is inferred from the germline J gene. V gene TRBV1 combines with J gene TRBJ2-5; D perhaps matches TRBD2 (6 bases). The length of the CDR3 is 15 residues. CDR1 is NSQYPW, CDR2 LRSPGD, per germline (reference sequence). V lost 0 bases to trimming and J lost 3 bases, with 10 bases between them. CDR3 bases read: TGCACCTGCAGTGCAGATCCGGGGGGACAAGAC. Translating it yields CTCSADPGGQD. In full, the CDR3 reads CTCSADPGGQDTQYF.

In its sample, this clone was seen many times. Mouse gene names and germline throughout. The sequenced fragment ends 4 residues before the CDR3 boundary, so the rest is inferred from the germline J gene. The J gene is TRBJ2-7, the V gene TRBV5, with 10 bases aligning to TRBD2. The CDR3 runs 14 residues. CDR1 is LGHNA, CDR2 YNLKQL, per germline (reference sequence). Partial CDR3 DNA: TGTGCCAGCAGCCAAGGACTGGGGGGTTAT. This gives the protein CASSQGLGGY. The CDR3 reads in full as CASSQGLGGYEQYF.

For this clone: The genes are named according to mouse. The missing CDR3 end, 4 residues past where the read stops, is filled in from the germline J gene. This chain uses TRBV13-2 with TRBJ2-5; 14 bases are a match to TRBD2. This CDR3 has 16 residues. Trimming at V came to 5 bases and at J to 3 bases, leaving 5 bases not matched to a gene. The V gene's germline CDR1 is NNHNN and CDR2 SYGAGS (reference sequence). CDR3 DNA (partial): TGTGCCAGCGGAGGGACTGGGGGGGCGCGACAAGAC. Encoded protein: CASGGTGGARQD. The whole CDR3 protein is CASGGTGGARQDTQYF.

This clone was counted ten times or more. Gene names and germline refer to mouse. The CDR3 end falls 4 residues outside the read, so it is completed with the germline J gene. V gene TRBV19 combines with J gene TRBJ2-7; D remains unclear. In germline, CDR1 is FNHDT, CDR2 SITEND (reference sequence). The CDR3 runs 11 residues. Trimming took 4 bases from V and 3 from J, leaving 5 bases between them. The DNA read from the CDR3 is TGTGCCAGCAGTGACAACTAT. Protein product: CASSDNY. The whole CDR3 sequence reads CASSDNYEQYF.

This clone was recorded many times. Gene names are mouse gene names. The read ends 4 residues before the CDR3 terminus; that terminus is restored from the germline J gene. V gene TRBV13-1 combines with J gene TRBJ2-2; TRBD1 matches at 8 bases. Germline V gives CDR1 NSHNY, CDR2 SYGAGN. After removal of 3 bases from V and 3 bases from J, the junction contained 4 bases not matched to a gene. The CDR3 loop spans 15 amino acids. CDR3 sequence: CASSGQGRHTGQLYF. The covered CDR3 bases are TGTGCCAGCAGTGGACAGGGGAGGCACACCGGG.

This clone was seen at least ten times. Mouse names are used for the genes. The read comes to an end 4 residues before the CDR3 does, leaving the germline J gene to fill in the end. This chain uses TRBV13-1 with TRBJ1-1, with a possible D match to TRBD1 (6 bases). Germline V lookup: CDR1 NSHNY, CDR2 SYGAGN. The ends were cut back, 0 bases at V and 0 bases at J, with 6 bases in the middle. The CDR3 covers 14 residues. The part of the CDR3 DNA that was read is TGTGCCAGCAGTGATGGGACAGCAAACACA. Its translation is CASSDGTANT. From start to end, the CDR3 is CASSDGTANTEVFF.

As to this clone: Germline and genes here are mouse. From the germline J gene comes the end of the CDR3, since the read stops 4 residues before it. V usage is TRBV14 and J usage is TRBJ2-3; 9 bases map to TRBD2. J lost 0 bases, V lost 5 bases, and 7 bases had no gene match. The CDR3 covers 16 residues. The germline gives CDR1 SGHDT, CDR2 FRDEAV. The CDR3 loop reads CASRLGTGSSAETLYF. Partial CDR3 DNA: TGTGCCAGCAGACTTGGGACTGGGTCTAGTGCAGAA.